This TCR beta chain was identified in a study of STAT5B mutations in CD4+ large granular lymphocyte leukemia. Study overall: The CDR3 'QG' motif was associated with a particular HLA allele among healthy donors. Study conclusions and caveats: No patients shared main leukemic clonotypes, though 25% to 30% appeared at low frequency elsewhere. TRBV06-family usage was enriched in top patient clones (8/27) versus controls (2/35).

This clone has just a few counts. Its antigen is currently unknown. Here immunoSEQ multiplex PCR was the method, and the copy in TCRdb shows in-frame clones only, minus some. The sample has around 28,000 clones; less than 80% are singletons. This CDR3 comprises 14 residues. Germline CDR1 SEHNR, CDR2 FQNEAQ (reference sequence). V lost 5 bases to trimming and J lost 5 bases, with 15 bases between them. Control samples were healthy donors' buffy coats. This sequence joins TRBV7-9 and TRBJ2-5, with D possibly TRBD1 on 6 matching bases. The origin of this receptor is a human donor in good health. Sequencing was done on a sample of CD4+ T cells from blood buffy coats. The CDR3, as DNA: TGTGCCAGCAGCCCCTCAGGGGCAGGCGAGACCCAGTACTTC. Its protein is CASSPSGAGETQYF.